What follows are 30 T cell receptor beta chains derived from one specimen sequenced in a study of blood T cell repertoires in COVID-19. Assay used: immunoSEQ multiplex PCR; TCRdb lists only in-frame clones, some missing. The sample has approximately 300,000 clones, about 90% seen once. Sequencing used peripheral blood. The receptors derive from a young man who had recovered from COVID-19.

The CDR3 DNA sequence: TGCGCCAGCAGACAGGGGGGAACTAATGAAAAACTGTTTTTT. Encoded protein: CASRQGGTNEKLFF. The genes are TRBV5-1 and TRBJ1-4; 8 nucleotides agree with TRBD1. The CDR3 extends over 14 amino acids. Germline loops: CDR1 SGHRS, CDR2 YFSETQ. Unmatched junction bases numbered 1, after V lost 5 bases and J lost 1 base.

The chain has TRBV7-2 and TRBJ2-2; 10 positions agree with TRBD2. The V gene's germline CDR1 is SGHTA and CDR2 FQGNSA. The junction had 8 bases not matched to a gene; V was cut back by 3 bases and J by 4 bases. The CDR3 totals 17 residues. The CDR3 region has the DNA TGTGCCAGCAGCTTTTCCCCTAGCGGGAGATTCACCGGGGAGCTGTTTTTT. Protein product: CASSFSPSGRFTGELFF. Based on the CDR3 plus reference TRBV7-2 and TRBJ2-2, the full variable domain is GAGVSQSPSNKVTEKGKDVELRCDPISGHTALYWYRQSLGQGLEFLIYFQGNSAPDKSGLPSDRFSAERTGGSVSTLTIQRTQQEDSAVYLCASSFSPSGRFTGELFFGEGSRLTVL.

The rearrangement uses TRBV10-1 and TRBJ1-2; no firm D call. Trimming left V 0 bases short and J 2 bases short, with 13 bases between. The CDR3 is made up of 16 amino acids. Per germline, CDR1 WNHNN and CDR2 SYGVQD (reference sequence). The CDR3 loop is CASSESVWQQNYGYTF. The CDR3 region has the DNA TGCGCCAGCAGTGAGTCGGTGTGGCAACAAAACTATGGCTACACCTTC.

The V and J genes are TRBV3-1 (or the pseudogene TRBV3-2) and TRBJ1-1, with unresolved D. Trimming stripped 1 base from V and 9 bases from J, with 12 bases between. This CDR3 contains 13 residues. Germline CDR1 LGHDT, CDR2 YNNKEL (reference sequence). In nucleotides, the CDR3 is TGTGCCAGCAGCCAAGGAAGTAGATTGAAAGCTTTCTTT. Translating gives CASSQGSRLKAFF.

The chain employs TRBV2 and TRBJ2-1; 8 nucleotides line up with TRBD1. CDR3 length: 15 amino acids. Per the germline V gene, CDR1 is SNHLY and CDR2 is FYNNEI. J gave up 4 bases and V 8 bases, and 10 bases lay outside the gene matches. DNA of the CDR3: TGTGCCAGCGCCCATGACAGGGGAAATTACAATGAGCAGTTCTTC. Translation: CASAHDRGNYNEQFF.

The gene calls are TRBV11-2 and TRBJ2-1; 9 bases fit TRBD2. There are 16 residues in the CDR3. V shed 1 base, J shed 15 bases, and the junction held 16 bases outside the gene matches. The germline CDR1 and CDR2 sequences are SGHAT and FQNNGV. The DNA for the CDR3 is TGTGCCAGCAGCTTAGCGGGGGGGCTAGCGGGGAGTCTGCTGTTCTTC. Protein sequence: CASSLAGGLAGSLLFF. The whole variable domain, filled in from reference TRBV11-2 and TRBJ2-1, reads EAGVAQSPRYKIIEKRQSVAFWCNPISGHATLYWYQQILGQGPKLLIQFQNNGVVDDSQLPKDRFSAERLKGVDSTLKIQPAKLEDSAVYLCASSLAGGLAGSLLFFGPGTRLTVL.

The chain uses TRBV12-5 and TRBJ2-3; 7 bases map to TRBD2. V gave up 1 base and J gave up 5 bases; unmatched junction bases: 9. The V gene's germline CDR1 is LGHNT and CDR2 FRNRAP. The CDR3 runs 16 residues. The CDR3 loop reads CASGLATGLPIDTQYF. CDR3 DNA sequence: TGTGCTAGTGGTTTGGCCACGGGACTACCGATAGATACGCAGTATTTT.

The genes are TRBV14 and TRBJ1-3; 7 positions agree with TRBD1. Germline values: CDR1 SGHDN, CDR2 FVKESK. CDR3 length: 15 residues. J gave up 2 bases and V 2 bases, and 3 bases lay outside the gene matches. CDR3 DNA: TGTGCCAGCAGCCAAACCGGGACAGCTGGAAACACCATATATTTT. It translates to CASSQTGTAGNTIYF.

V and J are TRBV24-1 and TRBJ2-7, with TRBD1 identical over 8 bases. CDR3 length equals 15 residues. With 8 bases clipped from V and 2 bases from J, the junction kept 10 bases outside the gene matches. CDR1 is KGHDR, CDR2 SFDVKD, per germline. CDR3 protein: CATTDREEGTYEQYF. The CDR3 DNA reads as TGTGCCACCACGGACAGGGAGGAGGGTACCTACGAGCAGTACTTC.

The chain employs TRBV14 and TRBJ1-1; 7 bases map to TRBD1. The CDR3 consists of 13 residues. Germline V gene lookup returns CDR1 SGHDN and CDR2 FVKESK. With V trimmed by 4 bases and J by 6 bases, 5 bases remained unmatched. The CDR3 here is CASSRTGTAEAFF. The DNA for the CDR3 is TGTGCCAGCAGCCGGACAGGAACGGCTGAAGCTTTCTTT. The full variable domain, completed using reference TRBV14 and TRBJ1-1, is EAGVTQFPSHSVIEKGQTVTLRCDPISGHDNLYWYRRVMGKEIKFLLHFVKESKQDESGMPNNRFLAERTGGTYSTLKVQPAELEDSGVYFCASSRTGTAEAFFGQGTRLTVV.

CDR3 bases: TGTGCCAGCTCACCTTTCGACAGGACGAGCTCCTACGAGCAGTACTTC. Its protein product is CASSPFDRTSSYEQYF. The chain employs TRBV18 and TRBJ2-7; weak D call: TRBD1 (6 bases). CDR1 is KGHSH, CDR2 LQKENI, per germline. This CDR3 has 16 residues. V lost 3 bases and J lost 0, with 15 bases in between.

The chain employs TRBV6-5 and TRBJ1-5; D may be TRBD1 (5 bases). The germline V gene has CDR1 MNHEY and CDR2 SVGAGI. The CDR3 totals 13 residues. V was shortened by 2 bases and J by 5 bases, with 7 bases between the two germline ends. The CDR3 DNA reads TGTGCCAGCAGTTACGGGACTGATCAGCCCCAGCATTTT. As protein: CASSYGTDQPQHF.

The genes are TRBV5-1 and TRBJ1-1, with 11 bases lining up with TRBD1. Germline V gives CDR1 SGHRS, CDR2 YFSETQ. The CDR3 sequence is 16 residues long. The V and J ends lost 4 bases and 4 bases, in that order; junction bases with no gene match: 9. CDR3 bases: TGCGCCAGCAGCCGATTCGGCGGGACAGGGGGCACTGAAGCTTTCTTT. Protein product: CASSRFGGTGGTEAFF.

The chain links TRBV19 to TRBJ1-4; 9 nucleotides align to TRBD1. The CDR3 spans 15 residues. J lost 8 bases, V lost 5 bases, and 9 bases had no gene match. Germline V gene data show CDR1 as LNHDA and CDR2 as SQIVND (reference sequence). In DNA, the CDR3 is TGTGCCAGTAGTCTCCGGACAGGGGAATACGAAAAACTGTTTTTT. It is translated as CASSLRTGEYEKLFF. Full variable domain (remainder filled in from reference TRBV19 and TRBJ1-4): DGGITQSPKYLFRKEGQNVTLSCEQNLNHDAMYWYRQDPGQGLRLIYYSQIVNDFQKGDIAEGYSVSREKKESFPLTVTSAQKNPTAFYLCASSLRTGEYEKLFFGSGTQLSVL.

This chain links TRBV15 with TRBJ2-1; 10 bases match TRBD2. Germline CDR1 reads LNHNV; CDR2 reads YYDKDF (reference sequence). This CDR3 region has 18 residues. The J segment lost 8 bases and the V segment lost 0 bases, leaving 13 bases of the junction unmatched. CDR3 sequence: CATSRDLLSGRAFYEQFF. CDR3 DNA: TGTGCCACCAGCAGAGATCTCCTAAGCGGGAGGGCCTTCTATGAGCAGTTCTTC.

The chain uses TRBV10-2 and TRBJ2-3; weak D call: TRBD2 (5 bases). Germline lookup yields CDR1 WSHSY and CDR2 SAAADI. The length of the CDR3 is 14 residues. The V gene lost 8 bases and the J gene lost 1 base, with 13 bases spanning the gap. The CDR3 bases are TGCGCCAGCCTCGGGCGGGCTGGCACAGATACGCAGTATTTT. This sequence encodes CASLGRAGTDTQYF.

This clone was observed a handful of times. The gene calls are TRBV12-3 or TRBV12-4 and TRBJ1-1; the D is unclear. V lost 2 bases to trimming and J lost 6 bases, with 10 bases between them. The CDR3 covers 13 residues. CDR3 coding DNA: TGTGCCAGCAGTTTACAGAGAGGCGCTGAAGCTTTCTTT. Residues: CASSLQRGAEAFF.

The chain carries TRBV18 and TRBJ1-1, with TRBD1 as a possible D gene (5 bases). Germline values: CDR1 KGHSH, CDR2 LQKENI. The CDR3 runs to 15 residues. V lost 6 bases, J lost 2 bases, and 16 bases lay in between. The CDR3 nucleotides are TGTGCCAGCTCCCCGACAGCTAATGCCAACACTGAAGCTTTCTTT. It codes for CASSPTANANTEAFF.

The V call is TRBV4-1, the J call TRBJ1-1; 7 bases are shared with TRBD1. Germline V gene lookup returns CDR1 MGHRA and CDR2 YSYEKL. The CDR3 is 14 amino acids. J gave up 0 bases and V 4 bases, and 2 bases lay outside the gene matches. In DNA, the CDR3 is TGCGCCAGCAGCCGGGACAGCATGAACACTGAAGCTTTCTTT. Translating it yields CASSRDSMNTEAFF.

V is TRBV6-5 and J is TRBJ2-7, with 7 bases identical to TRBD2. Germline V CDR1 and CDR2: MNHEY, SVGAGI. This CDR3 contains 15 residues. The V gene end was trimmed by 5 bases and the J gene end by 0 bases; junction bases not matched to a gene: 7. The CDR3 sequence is CASSRDYLSSYEQYF. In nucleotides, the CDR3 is TGTGCCAGCAGTCGGGACTACCTTAGCTCCTACGAGCAGTACTTC.

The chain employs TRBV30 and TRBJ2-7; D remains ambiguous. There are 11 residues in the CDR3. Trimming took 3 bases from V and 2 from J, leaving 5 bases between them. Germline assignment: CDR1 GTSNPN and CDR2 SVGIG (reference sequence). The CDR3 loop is CAWRQTYEQYF. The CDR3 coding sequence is TGTGCCTGGAGGCAGACCTACGAGCAGTACTTC.

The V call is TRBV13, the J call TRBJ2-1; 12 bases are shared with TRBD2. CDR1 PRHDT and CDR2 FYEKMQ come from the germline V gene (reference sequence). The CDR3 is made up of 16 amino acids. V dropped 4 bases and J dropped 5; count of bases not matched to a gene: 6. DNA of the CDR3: TGTGCCAGCAGCTCAGGACTAGCGGGGAGTCACAATGAGCAGTTCTTC. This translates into CASSSGLAGSHNEQFF.

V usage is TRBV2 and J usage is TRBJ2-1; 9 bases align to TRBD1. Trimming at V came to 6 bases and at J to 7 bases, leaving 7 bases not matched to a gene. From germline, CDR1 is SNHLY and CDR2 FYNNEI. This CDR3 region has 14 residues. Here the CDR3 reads CASSLQGAWNEQFF. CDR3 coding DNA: TGTGCCAGCAGCCTACAGGGGGCGTGGAATGAGCAGTTCTTC.

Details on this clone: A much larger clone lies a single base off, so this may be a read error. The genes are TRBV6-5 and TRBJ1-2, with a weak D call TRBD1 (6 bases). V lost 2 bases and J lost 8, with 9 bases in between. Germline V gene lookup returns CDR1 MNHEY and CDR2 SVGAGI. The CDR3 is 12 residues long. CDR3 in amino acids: CASSYAGGGYTF. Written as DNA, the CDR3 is TGTGCCAGCAGTTACGCGGGGGGCGGCTACACCTTC.

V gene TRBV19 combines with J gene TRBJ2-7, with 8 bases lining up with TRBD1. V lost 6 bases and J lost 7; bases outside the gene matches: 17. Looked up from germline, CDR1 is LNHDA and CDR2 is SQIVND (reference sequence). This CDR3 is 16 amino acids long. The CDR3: CASSPASGQGAGEQYF. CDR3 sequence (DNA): TGTGCCAGTAGCCCCGCTTCTGGGCAGGGGGCGGGGGAGCAGTACTTC.

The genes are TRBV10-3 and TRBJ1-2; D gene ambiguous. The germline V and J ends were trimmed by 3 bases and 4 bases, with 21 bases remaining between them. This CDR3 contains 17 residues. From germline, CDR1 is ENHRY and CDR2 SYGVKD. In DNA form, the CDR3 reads TGTGCCATCAGTGACGGTGGGGTCCCCCGAGAGGGCTATGGCTACACCTTC. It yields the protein CAISDGGVPREGYGYTF.

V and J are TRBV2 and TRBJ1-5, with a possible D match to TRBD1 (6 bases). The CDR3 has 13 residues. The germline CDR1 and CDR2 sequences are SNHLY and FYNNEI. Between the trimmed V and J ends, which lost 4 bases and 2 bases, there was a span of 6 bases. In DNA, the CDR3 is TGTGCCAGCAGTGGGACAGGCAATCAGCCCCAGCATTTT. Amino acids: CASSGTGNQPQHF. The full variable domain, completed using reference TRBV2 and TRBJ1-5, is EPEVTQTPSHQVTQMGQEVILRCVPISNHLYFYWYRQILGQKVEFLVSFYNNEISEKSEIFDDQFSVERPDGSNFTLKIRSTKLEDSAMYFCASSGTGNQPQHFGDGTRLSIL.

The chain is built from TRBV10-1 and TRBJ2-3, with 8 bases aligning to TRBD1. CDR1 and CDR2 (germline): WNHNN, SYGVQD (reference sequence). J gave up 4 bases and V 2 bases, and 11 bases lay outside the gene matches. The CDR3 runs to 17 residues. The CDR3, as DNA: TGCGCCAGCAGTGAGGGACAGGGCCCCCCGGGGGCAGATACGCAGTATTTT. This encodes CASSEGQGPPGADTQYF.

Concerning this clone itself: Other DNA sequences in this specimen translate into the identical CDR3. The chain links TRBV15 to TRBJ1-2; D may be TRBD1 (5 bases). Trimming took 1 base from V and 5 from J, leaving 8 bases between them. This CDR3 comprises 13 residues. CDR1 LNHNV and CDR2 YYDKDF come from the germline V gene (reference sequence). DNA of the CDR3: TGTGCCACCAGCAGAGGGGGCGGTTATGGCTACACCTTC. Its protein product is CATSRGGGYGYTF.

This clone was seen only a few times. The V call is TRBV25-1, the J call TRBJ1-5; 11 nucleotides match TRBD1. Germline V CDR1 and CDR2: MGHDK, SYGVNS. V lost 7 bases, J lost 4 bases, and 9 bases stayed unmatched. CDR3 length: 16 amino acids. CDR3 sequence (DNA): TGTGCCAGCACGAGATCTGGGACAGGGGGGAATCAGCCCCAGCATTTT. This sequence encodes CASTRSGTGGNQPQHF.